This T cell receptor beta chain emerged from a study of blood T cell repertoires in COVID-19. The method was immunoSEQ multiplex PCR; TCRdb's version includes in-frame clones alone and lacks a portion of them. This sample has just over 250,000 clones, with 75% to 95% found just once. This clone was recorded once. This CDR3 region has 15 residues. After removal of 3 bases from V and 5 bases from J, the junction contained 4 bases not matched to a gene. Germline lookup yields CDR1 SGHNT and CDR2 YYREEE (reference sequence). Sequencing was carried out using peripheral blood. This TCR was sampled from a person aged 18 to 30 with COVID-19, enrolled during active disease. The chain is built from TRBV5-4 and TRBJ2-7; 14 bases fit TRBD2. The CDR3 is CASSWGTSGSNEQYF. The CDR3 DNA is TGTGCCAGCAGCTGGGGGACTAGCGGGAGTAACGAGCAGTACTTC.